A single sample is the source of the 22 T cell receptor beta chains below, sequenced in a study of vaccination and CD4 T cells after COVID-19. Which antigens these TCRs recognize remains unknown. Treatment defined: approximately 10-day PBMC culture with coronavirus spike peptide pools or control peptides (ViraFEST assay). The study sequenced cultured CD4+ T cell DNA using the Oncomine TCR Beta short-read assay. In TCRdb, the PCR reads were re-called with MiXCR into one record per CDR3 protein. Of approximately 19,000 distinct CDR3 sequences listed, 56% were seen once; the top ten hold more than 8.5%. Sequencing was done on a sample of CD4+ T cells from blood, cultured in vitro. Receptors were obtained from a human donor who had recovered from COVID-19.

The chain employs TRBV20-1 and TRBJ1-1; no reliable D call. The CDR3 is made up of 13 amino acids. CDR1 is DFQATT and CDR2 is SNEGSKA in the germline V gene (reference sequence). V was pared by 3 bases and J by 7 bases, with 15 bases between. The CDR3 reads CSASEPRLVEAFF. As DNA, the CDR3 is TGCAGTGCTAGTGAGCCCCGACTCGTTGAAGCTTTCTTT.

The V call is TRBV5-4, the J call TRBJ1-3, with D possibly matching TRBD1 (5 bases). V shed 4 bases and J shed 6 bases, with 23 bases lying between them. This CDR3 is 17 amino acids long. The germline V gene has CDR1 SGHNT and CDR2 YYREEE (reference sequence). This chain's CDR3 is CASSRRTRDAAANTIYF. The DNA for the CDR3 is TGTGCCAGCAGCCGACGGACCCGGGACGCGGCGGCAAACACCATATATTTT.

The chain employs TRBV7-2 and TRBJ1-2, with 10 positions matching TRBD1. The CDR3 spans 15 residues. The germline V gene has CDR1 SGHTA and CDR2 FQGNSA. After removal of 5 bases from V and 8 bases from J, the junction contained 11 bases not matched to a gene. The CDR3 DNA is TGTGCCAGCAGCCCTTACTCGACAGGGGGCCGGGGCTACACCTTC. It codes for CASSPYSTGGRGYTF.

The chain joins TRBV7-2 to TRBJ2-7, with TRBD1 matching over 7 bases. Germline values: CDR1 SGHTA, CDR2 FQGNSA. The J segment lost 3 bases and the V segment lost 6 bases, leaving 11 bases of the junction unmatched. CDR3 length equals 15 residues. CDR3 coding DNA: TGTGCCAGCAGGTTACAGGGGTTATCGGACTACGAGCAGTACTTC. Protein product: CASRLQGLSDYEQYF.

In its sample, this clonotype was seen a few times. The rearrangement joins TRBV28 to TRBJ1-4; D is unresolved. Germline CDR1 and CDR2: MDHEN and SYDVKM. The CDR3 is made up of 11 amino acids. Trimming stripped 6 bases from V and 5 bases from J, with 4 bases between. CDR3 sequence (DNA): TGTGCCAGCAGCTTGAATGAAAAACTGTTTTTT. Translation: CASSLNEKLFF.

This chain links TRBV20-1 with TRBJ2-1; TRBD2 is a possible D gene (7 bases). V lost 8 bases and J 2 bases, leaving 19 bases between the germline ends. The length of the CDR3 is 15 residues. CDR1 is DFQATT and CDR2 is SNEGSKA in the germline V gene (reference sequence). DNA of the CDR3: TGCAGTACCCGAGGGGGGGGAAAACCCTACAATGAGCAGTTCTTC. Translating gives CSTRGGGKPYNEQFF.

The J gene is TRBJ1-5, the V gene TRBV27, with a possible D match to TRBD1 (5 bases). The CDR3 has 14 residues. The V gene lost 1 base and the J gene lost 7 bases, with 11 bases spanning the gap. The germline V gene encodes CDR1 MNHEY and CDR2 SMNVEV (reference sequence). The CDR3 spells CASSLWGGAQPQHF. The CDR3 bases are TGTGCCAGCAGTTTATGGGGGGGAGCCCAGCCCCAGCATTTT.

The rearrangement joins TRBV20-1 to TRBJ2-7; TRBD1 agrees at 12 bases. CDR1 DFQATT and CDR2 SNEGSKA come from the germline V gene (reference sequence). The CDR3 is 14 amino acids. V shed 2 bases, J shed 6 bases, and the junction held 5 bases outside the gene matches. Written as DNA, the CDR3 is TGCAGTGCTAGACCCGGGACAGGGGGCGCCGAGCAGTACTTC. Encoded protein: CSARPGTGGAEQYF.

This chain connects TRBV5-4 to TRBJ1-1; D is possibly TRBD1 (5 bases). The germline V and J ends were trimmed by 0 bases and 2 bases, with 14 bases remaining between them. Germline V gene lookup returns CDR1 SGHNT and CDR2 YYREEE (reference sequence). The length of the CDR3 is 16 residues. The CDR3 bases are TGTGCCAGCAGCTTGGGGGCGGGACGGATAAACACTGAAGCTTTCTTT. Its protein product is CASSLGAGRINTEAFF.

This clonotype was picked up a small number of times. The V and J genes are TRBV5-4 and TRBJ2-1; D ambiguous. The J call could be wrong; TRBJ2-7 is a better fit for the DNA end. Germline values: CDR1 SGHNT, CDR2 YYREEE (reference sequence). CDR3 length: 13 amino acids. The CDR3 DNA reads as TGTGCCAGCAGCTTGGACGGCAACTACGAGCAGTACTTC. Its translation is CASSLDGNYEQYF.

A few counts support this clonotype. This chain connects TRBV27 to TRBJ2-7; D remains unclear. V was cut by 3 bases and J by 4 bases, with 16 bases left in between. Germline V gene lookup returns CDR1 MNHEY and CDR2 SMNVEV (reference sequence). The CDR3 is 15 residues long. CDR3 sequence (DNA): TGTGCCAGCAGTTTTCGTCGGGTCCCGTCATACGAGCAGTACTTC. As protein: CASSFRRVPSYEQYF.

This chain joins TRBV12-3 or TRBV12-4 and TRBJ2-3; D is unclear. This CDR3 comprises 12 residues. Trimming stripped 3 bases from V and 6 bases from J, with 7 bases between. In nucleotides, the CDR3 is TGTGCCAGCAGTTTTGGTGGGGATACGCAGTATTTT. Its protein product is CASSFGGDTQYF.

The gene calls are TRBV6-1 and TRBJ2-2; 9 bases map to TRBD2. CDR1 is MNHNS, CDR2 SASEGT, per germline. V lost 4 bases and J lost 2; bases outside the gene matches: 8. This CDR3 contains 17 residues. This CDR3 is CASSGISSGVNTGELFF. The CDR3 DNA sequence: TGTGCCAGCAGTGGGATATCTAGCGGGGTCAACACCGGGGAGCTGTTTTTT.

The chain couples TRBV11-3 to TRBJ1-2; D remains unclear. V was trimmed by 5 bases and J by 1 base, leaving 8 bases between them. The CDR3 length is 13 residues. Germline assignment: CDR1 SGHNT and CDR2 YENEEA. For the CDR3, the DNA is TGTGCCAGCAGCAAAACGTATAACTATGGCTACACCTTC. This translates into CASSKTYNYGYTF.

In this sample, this clonotype turned up a few times. This chain links TRBV24-1 with TRBJ2-3, with D tentatively TRBD2 (7 bases). V was shortened by 3 bases and J by 4 bases, with 10 bases between the two germline ends. The CDR3 has 14 residues. Germline values: CDR1 KGHDR, CDR2 SFDVKD. The CDR3 nucleotides read TGTGCCACCAGTGATCCCGGGGGGCCAGATACGCAGTATTTT. It is translated as CATSDPGGPDTQYF.

This clonotype showed up just a few times. CDR3 protein: CSARDRKGADTEAFF. The DNA for the CDR3 is TGCAGTGCTAGAGATCGGAAGGGGGCCGATACTGAAGCTTTCTTT. This chain uses TRBV20-1 with TRBJ1-1; TRBD1 aligns across 7 bases. Germline values: CDR1 DFQATT, CDR2 SNEGSKA (reference sequence). The trim removed 0 bases at V and 5 bases at J, leaving 9 bases unmatched. This CDR3 has 15 amino acids.

The table lists this clonotype with a few counts. The gene calls are TRBV24-1 and TRBJ1-5; no firm D call. The CDR3 spans 16 residues. Per germline, CDR1 KGHDR and CDR2 SFDVKD. V was clipped by 1 base and J by 1 base, with 10 bases between them. The CDR3 loop is CATSDFGVRSNQPQHF. CDR3 bases: TGTGCCACCAGTGATTTCGGAGTACGGAGCAATCAGCCCCAGCATTTT.

The gene calls are TRBV20-1 and TRBJ2-5, with a weak D call TRBD2 (6 bases). Trimming pared 6 bases from V and 5 bases from J, leaving 22 bases between. This CDR3 contains 15 residues. The germline V gene encodes CDR1 DFQATT and CDR2 SNEGSKA (reference sequence). The CDR3 nucleotides read TGCAGTGCCCACCGACTAGATGAAGGCCGGGAGACCCAGTACTTC. Protein product: CSAHRLDEGRETQYF.

This clonotype was detected a few times. This rearrangement joins TRBV24-1 to TRBJ2-2; D may be TRBD2 (6 bases). The CDR3 runs to 14 residues. CDR1 is KGHDR, CDR2 SFDVKD, per germline. Trimming stripped 4 bases from V and 5 bases from J, with 10 bases between. The CDR3 here is CATSDPGLTGELFF. The CDR3 bases are TGTGCCACCAGTGACCCTGGACTAACCGGGGAGCTGTTTTTT.

This chain links TRBV15 with TRBJ2-3, with D possibly being TRBD1 (6 bases). The germline gives CDR1 LNHNV, CDR2 YYDKDF (reference sequence). With 0 bases removed from V and 1 base from J, the gap between germline ends came to 20 bases. The CDR3 has 19 amino acids. For the CDR3, the DNA is TGTGCCACCAGCAGAGATGTGAGCGGTTCAAAGGGGGGCACAGATACGCAGTATTTT. Residues: CATSRDVSGSKGGTDTQYF.

There are a few counts of this clonotype. The chain is built from TRBV20-1 and TRBJ1-5, with 9 bases identical to TRBD1. The germline gives CDR1 DFQATT, CDR2 SNEGSKA (reference sequence). The junction had 5 bases not matched to a gene; V was cut back by 7 bases and J by 1 base. The CDR3 is 14 amino acids. CDR3 protein: CSVTGGRSNQPQHF. The CDR3 DNA follows: TGCAGTGTAACAGGGGGCAGGAGCAATCAGCCCCAGCATTTT.

The rearrangement links TRBV27 to TRBJ2-5; D perhaps matches TRBD1 (5 bases). V was clipped by 6 bases and J by 0 bases, with 14 bases between them. The germline V gene has CDR1 MNHEY and CDR2 SMNVEV (reference sequence). There are 15 residues in the CDR3. This CDR3 reads CASRPVQGYQETQYF. The CDR3 DNA follows: TGTGCCAGCAGGCCCGTCCAGGGATACCAAGAGACCCAGTACTTC.